These T cell receptor beta chains were read from a single sample in a study of blood T cell repertoires in COVID-19. The repertoire was sequenced with immunoSEQ multiplex PCR; TCRdb's copy has only in-frame clones and lacks some. The data hold around 150,000 clones, with about four fifths observed a single time. The sample comprised peripheral blood. The receptors were sampled from a human donor in a cohort sampled during active COVID-19. Each CDR3 is given with its conserved first and last residue. A D gene is named only where the DNA matches it firmly. Rows may omit the clone size; those that give it use once, few, many or a size class.

CDR3 length | D gene | clone size | J gene | V gene | CDR3 DNA | CDR3 protein
15 | TRBD1 | . | TRBJ2-2 | TRBV7-3 | TGTGCCAGCAGCCCAGGGACAGGGTTCACCGGGGAGCTGTTTTTT | CASSPGTGFTGELFF
15 | . | once | TRBJ2-7 | TRBV18 | TGTGCCAGCTCACCACCCCCGGGAAGCTCCTACGAGCAGTACTTC | CASSPPPGSSYEQYF
15 | . | . | TRBJ1-4 | TRBV5-1 | TGCGCCAGCAGCTTGGAAGGGAGGCGCGAAGAAAAACTGTTTTTT | CASSLEGRREEKLFF
17 | . | . | TRBJ2-3 | TRBV5-4 | TGTGCCAGCAGCCCAACCTTCGGCGGTACTAGCACAGATACGCAGTATTTT | CASSPTFGGTSTDTQYF
15 | TRBD1 | . | TRBJ2-1 | TRBV9 | TGTGCCAGCAGCTTGCGGACAGGGGCAAGGAATGAGCAGTTCTTC | CASSLRTGARNEQFF
14 | TRBD1 | . | TRBJ2-2 | TRBV6-5 | TGTGCCAGAGGGACAGGTGATGGCACCGGGGAGCTGTTTTTT | CARGTGDGTGELFF
13 | . | . | TRBJ1-5 | TRBV30 | TGTGCCTGGAGTAGCAGGCGAAGTTTGCCCCAGCATTTT | CAWSSRRSLPQHF
14 | TRBD1 | . | TRBJ2-2 | TRBV19 | TGTGCCAGTAGTCGGGACAGTGTCACCGGGGAGCTGTTTTTT | CASSRDSVTGELFF
15 | . | . | TRBJ2-5 | TRBV5-4 | TGTGCCAGCAGCTTGGCGGCAGGGGACGGGGAGACCCAGTACTTC | CASSLAAGDGETQYF
15 | TRBD1 | . | TRBJ2-7 | TRBV28 | TGTGCCAGCAGGCGTCCCGGGACAGGGGGGTCCGAGCAGTACTTC | CASRRPGTGGSEQYF
15 | TRBD1 | . | TRBJ2-7 | TRBV18 | TGTGCCAGCTCACCCGGACAGGGAACAACCTACGAGCAGTACTTC | CASSPGQGTTYEQYF
14 | . | . | TRBJ1-4 | TRBV19 | TGTGCCAGTAGTAAGGGTCGTCAGGGCGAAAAACTGTTTTTT | CASSKGRQGEKLFF
13 | TRBD1 | . | TRBJ2-5 | TRBV5-4 | TGTGCTGCGCAGGGGGCGATCCAAGAGACCCAGTACTTC | CAAQGAIQETQYF
15 | . | . | TRBJ2-1 | TRBV27 | TGTGCCAGCCGGCGAGGGGGGGAAGCCTACAATGAGCAGTTCTTC | CASRRGGEAYNEQFF
15 | . | . | TRBJ2-3 | TRBV3-1/TRBV3-2 | TGTGCCAGCAGCCAAGTTTTAGCTCGGTCAGATACGCAGTATTTT | CASSQVLARSDTQYF
14 | . | . | TRBJ2-3 | TRBV5-1 | TGCGCCAGCAGCTTGGTTCAGGGTGGAGATACGCAGTATTTT | CASSLVQGGDTQYF
16 | . | . | TRBJ2-3 | TRBV4-1 | TGCGCCAGCAGCCACGACATTCAGGGGCTAACAGATACGCAGTATTTT | CASSHDIQGLTDTQYF
15 | TRBD1 | . | TRBJ2-2 | TRBV28 | TGTGCCAGCAGTTTTAGGGGGCGTAACACCGGGGAGCTGTTTTTT | CASSFRGRNTGELFF
13 | . | . | TRBJ1-5 | TRBV5-4 | TGTGCCAGCAGCTTGGGGGGGGATCAGCCCCAGCATTTT | CASSLGGDQPQHF
12 | . | . | TRBJ1-4 | TRBV29-1 | TGCAGCGGCGAGGGTGCTAATGAAAAACTGTTTTTT | CSGEGANEKLFF
15 | TRBD1 | . | TRBJ2-1 | TRBV12-5 | TGTGCTAGTGGTTTGGAAAAGACAGGGGCAAATGAGCAGTTCTTC | CASGLEKTGANEQFF
14 | . | . | TRBJ1-5 | TRBV5-1 | TGCGCCAGCAGCTTGGACAGCCCAAATCAGCCCCAGCATTTT | CASSLDSPNQPQHF
15 | . | . | TRBJ1-1 | TRBV18 | TGTGCCAGCTCACCACTTCAGGGGTTGGCCACTGAAGCTTTCTTT | CASSPLQGLATEAFF
15 | TRBD2 | few | TRBJ2-7 | TRBV5-1 | TGCGCCAGCAGCTTGGAACCGCGGGGGGGTTACGAGCAGTACTTC | CASSLEPRGGYEQYF
13 | . | . | TRBJ1-3 | TRBV7-8 | TGTGCCAGCAGCTCATCTCAGGGGAACACCATATATTTT | CASSSSQGNTIYF
15 | . | . | TRBJ2-2 | TRBV10-3 | TGTGCCATCAGTGACAGGGGGGAGAGCACCGGGGAGCTGTTTTTT | CAISDRGESTGELFF
13 | . | once | TRBJ2-3 | TRBV5-6 | TGTGCCAGCAGCGTAACAGGGACAGATACGCAGTATTTT | CASSVTGTDTQYF
15 | . | . | TRBJ1-6 | TRBV27 | TGTGCCAGCCGAATTGACTGGGGAGGATTTACACCCCTCCACTTT | CASRIDWGGFTPLHF
15 | . | . | TRBJ2-7 | TRBV5-1 | TGCGCCAGCAGCTTGGATCTGAGTCTAGCTTACGAGCAGTACTTC | CASSLDLSLAYEQYF
13 | . | . | TRBJ1-1 | TRBV7-2 | TGTGCCAGCAGCACGAGATTGAACACTGAAGCTTTCTTT | CASSTRLNTEAFF
16 | TRBD1 | . | TRBJ1-2 | TRBV10-1 | TGCGCCAGCAGTGAGTCGGAGGGGGCGCCTAACTATGGCTACACCTTC | CASSESEGAPNYGYTF
13 | . | . | TRBJ2-7 | TRBV21-1 | TGTGCCAGCGACGGGGAGAACGTCCCCGAGCAGTACTTC | CASDGENVPEQYF
14 | . | . | TRBJ1-1 | TRBV7-8 | TGTGCCAGCAGCGCGTTAACAGGGAGCACTGAAGCTTTCTTT | CASSALTGSTEAFF
15 | . | . | TRBJ1-1 | TRBV6-5 | TGTGCCAGCAGCCGGGGAGGCAGGGCGAACACTGAAGCTTTCTTT | CASSRGGRANTEAFF
13 | TRBD2 | . | TRBJ2-7 | TRBV6-5 | TGTGCCATCTGCGGGGGGGTCGTCTACGAGCAGTACTTC | CAICGGVVYEQYF
17 | TRBD2 | . | TRBJ2-2 | TRBV3-1/TRBV3-2 | TGTGCCAGCAGCCACTATAGCGGGGGGACGAACACCGGGGAGCTGTTTTTT | CASSHYSGGTNTGELFF
12 | . | . | TRBJ2-7 | TRBV5-4 | TGTGCCAGCAGCTTGGGAGGCATCGGGGGGCGTTTC | CASSLGGIGGRF
15 | . | . | TRBJ1-1 | TRBV4-2 | TGTGCCAGCAGCCAAGATGGGGGCATGAACACTGAAGCTTTCTTT | CASSQDGGMNTEAFF
13 | . | few | TRBJ2-7 | TRBV2 | TGTGCCAGCAGTTACAACGACTCCTACGAGCAGTACTTC | CASSYNDSYEQYF
16 | TRBD1 | . | TRBJ1-3 | TRBV6-5 | TGTGCCAGCAGTTACTCGTCCGGGACAGGGGGAAACACCATATATTTT | CASSYSSGTGGNTIYF
15 | TRBD2 | . | TRBJ2-7 | TRBV28 | TGTGCCAGCAGACCTAATGAAGGCCGGGGGGGAGAGCAGTACTTC | CASRPNEGRGGEQYF
14 | . | . | TRBJ1-6 | TRBV10-3 | TGTGCCATCAGTGGGCAGGGAGGTAATTCACCCCTCCACTTT | CAISGQGGNSPLHF
13 | . | . | TRBJ1-1 | TRBV15 | TGTGCCTCAGGAACAGGGATGAACACTGAAGCTTTCTTT | CASGTGMNTEAFF
15 | . | . | TRBJ2-1 | TRBV29-1 | TGCAGCATCCGTGGAGGGTCAAGCTCCTACAATGAGCAGTTCTTC | CSIRGGSSSYNEQFF
13 | TRBD1 | . | TRBJ2-5 | TRBV12-3/TRBV12-4 | TGTGCCAGCAGTAGGGGCAGGGGGGAGACCCAGTACTTC | CASSRGRGETQYF
15 | . | . | TRBJ1-1 | TRBV9 | TGTGCCAGCAGCGAGACTTTGACAGCGAACACTGAAGCTTTCTTT | CASSETLTANTEAFF
14 | TRBD1 | . | TRBJ1-2 | TRBV6-2/TRBV6-3 | TGTGCCAGCAGCCCCGGACAGGTTCCCTATGGCTACACCTTC | CASSPGQVPYGYTF
14 | . | . | TRBJ2-7 | TRBV30 | TGTGCCTGGACGTTGAGGGAAAGCTTTTACGAGCAGTACTTC | CAWTLRESFYEQYF
19 | TRBD2 | . | TRBJ2-7 | TRBV4-1 | TGCGCCAGCAGCCAAGCCCAGGGGGTAGCGGGGGGAAACAGTGACGAGCAGTACTTC | CASSQAQGVAGGNSDEQYF
14 | . | . | TRBJ1-2 | TRBV6-6 | TGTGCCAGCAGTTACCAAGAGACAGGAGCGCTAAGCACCTTC | CASSYQETGALSTF
13 | TRBD1 | . | TRBJ2-5 | TRBV6-5 | TGTGCCAGCAGTACAGGGGTCCGAGAGACCCAGTACTTC | CASSTGVRETQYF
9 | . | . | TRBJ1-2 | TRBV19 | TGTGCCACGGGTTATGGCTACACCTTC | CATGYGYTF
17 | TRBD1 | . | TRBJ1-1 | TRBV7-2 | TGTGCCAGCAGCTCTGCGCCGGGACAGGGGAGGAACACTGAAGCTTTCTTT | CASSSAPGQGRNTEAFF